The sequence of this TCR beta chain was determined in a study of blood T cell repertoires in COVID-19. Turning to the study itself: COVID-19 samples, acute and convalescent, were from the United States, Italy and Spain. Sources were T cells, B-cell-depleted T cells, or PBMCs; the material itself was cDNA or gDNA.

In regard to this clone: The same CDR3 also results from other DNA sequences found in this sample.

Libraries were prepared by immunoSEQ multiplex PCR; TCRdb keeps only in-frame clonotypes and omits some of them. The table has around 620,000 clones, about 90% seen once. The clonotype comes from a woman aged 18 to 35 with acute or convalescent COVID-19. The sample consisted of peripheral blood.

The CDR3 nucleotides are TGTGCCAGCAGCGTACAGGGCGGTTCCTATGGCTACACCTTC. Amino acids: CASSVQGGSYGYTF. The chain has TRBV9 and TRBJ1-2; possible D gene TRBD1, 5 bases. V was cut by 1 base and J by 4 bases, with 11 bases left in between. Germline values: CDR1 SGDLS, CDR2 YYNGEE. The CDR3 sequence is 14 residues long. The entire variable domain, with the rest obtained from reference TRBV9 and TRBJ1-2, is as follows: DSGVTQTPKHLITATGQRVTLRCSPRSGDLSVYWYQQSLDQGLQFLIQYYNGEERAKGNILERFSAQQFPDLHSELNLSSLELGDSALYFCASSVQGGSYGYTFGSGTRLTVV.